The clone carrying this T cell receptor beta chain occurred a few times. Its target is not known. Single cDNA molecules in the library carried unique molecular identifiers attached during preparation. MiXCR was run by TCRdb on the RACE reads, yielding one entry per CDR3 protein. Of 70,000 or so distinct CDR3 sequences in the sample, 11% were seen once. With 3 bases removed from V and 0 bases from J, the gap between germline ends came to 14 bases. The CDR3 extends over 16 amino acids. Germline V CDR1 and CDR2: LNHDA, SQIVND (reference sequence). The time point denotes: patch test 3, about 24 weeks after DPC sensitization. Treatment meaning: therapeutic diphenylcyclopropenone sensitization with weekly scalp DPC. The sample originates from a study of human T cells and chemical hapten exposure. The wider study: The patch tests put 0.01% DPC on the skin of the upper back and were read 6 days later.

Study results and limitations: TCRs above 1 in 1000 frequency did not change with DPC sensitization. Significantly more large CDR3 similarity clusters were formed by expanded TCRs than by controls.

Sequencing was performed on whole blood, taken in connection with sensitization to the hapten diphenylcyclopropenone (DPC). This sequence originates from a woman between 45 and 65 years old with alopecia areata. Some clones in this sample may be carry-over from other donors' samples. The chain links TRBV19 to TRBJ1-2; D gene unclear. The CDR3: CASSMASHRANYGYTF. CDR3 nucleotides: TGTGCCAGTAGTATGGCTTCCCACCGGGCTAACTATGGCTACACCTTC.